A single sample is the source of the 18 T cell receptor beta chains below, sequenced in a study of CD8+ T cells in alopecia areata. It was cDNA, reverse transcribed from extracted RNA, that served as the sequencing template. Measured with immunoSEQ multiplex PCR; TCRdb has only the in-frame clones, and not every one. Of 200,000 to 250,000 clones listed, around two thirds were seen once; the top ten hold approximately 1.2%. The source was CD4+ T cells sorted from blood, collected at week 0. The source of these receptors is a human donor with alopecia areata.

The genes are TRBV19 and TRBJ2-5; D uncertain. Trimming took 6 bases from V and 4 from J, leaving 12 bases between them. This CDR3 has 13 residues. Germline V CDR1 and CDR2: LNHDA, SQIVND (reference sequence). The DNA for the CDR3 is TGTGCCAGTAGGGCGGTCTTCTCAGAGACCCAGTACTTC. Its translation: CASRAVFSETQYF.

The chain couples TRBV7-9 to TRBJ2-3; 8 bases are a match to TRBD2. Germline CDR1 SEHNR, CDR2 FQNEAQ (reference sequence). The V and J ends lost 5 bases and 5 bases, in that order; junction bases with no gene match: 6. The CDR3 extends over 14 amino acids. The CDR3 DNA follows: TGTGCCAGCAGCCCAACCCGGGGGGGAGATACGCAGTATTTT. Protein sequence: CASSPTRGGDTQYF.

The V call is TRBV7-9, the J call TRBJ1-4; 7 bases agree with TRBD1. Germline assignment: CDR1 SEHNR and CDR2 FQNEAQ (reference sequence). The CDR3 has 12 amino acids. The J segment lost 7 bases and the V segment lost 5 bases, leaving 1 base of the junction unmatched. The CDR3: CASSRDSEKLFF. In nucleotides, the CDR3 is TGTGCCAGCAGCCGGGACAGTGAAAAACTGTTTTTT.

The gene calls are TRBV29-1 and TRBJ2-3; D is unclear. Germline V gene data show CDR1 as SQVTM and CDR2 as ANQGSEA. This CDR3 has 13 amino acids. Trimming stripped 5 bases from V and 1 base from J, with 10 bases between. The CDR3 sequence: CSVTMTGTDTQYF. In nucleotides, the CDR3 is TGCAGCGTTACAATGACTGGCACAGATACGCAGTATTTT.

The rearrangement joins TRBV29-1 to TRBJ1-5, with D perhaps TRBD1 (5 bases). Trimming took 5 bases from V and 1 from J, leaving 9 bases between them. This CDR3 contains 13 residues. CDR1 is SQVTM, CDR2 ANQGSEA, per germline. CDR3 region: CSVRDRSNQPQHF. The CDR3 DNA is TGCAGCGTTCGAGACAGAAGCAATCAGCCCCAGCATTTT.

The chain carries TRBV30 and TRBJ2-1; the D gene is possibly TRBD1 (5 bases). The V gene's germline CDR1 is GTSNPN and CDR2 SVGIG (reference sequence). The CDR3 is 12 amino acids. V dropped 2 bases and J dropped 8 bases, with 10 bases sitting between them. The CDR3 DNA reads TGTGCCTGGAGTTCAGGGTACTATGAGCAGTTCTTC. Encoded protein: CAWSSGYYEQFF.

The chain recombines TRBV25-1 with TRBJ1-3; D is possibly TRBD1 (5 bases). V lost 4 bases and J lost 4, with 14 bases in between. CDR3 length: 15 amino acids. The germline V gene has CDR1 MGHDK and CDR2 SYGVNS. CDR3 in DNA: TGTGCCAGCAGTGCCCGGGAGGGGTTGGGAAACACCATATATTTT. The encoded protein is CASSAREGLGNTIYF.

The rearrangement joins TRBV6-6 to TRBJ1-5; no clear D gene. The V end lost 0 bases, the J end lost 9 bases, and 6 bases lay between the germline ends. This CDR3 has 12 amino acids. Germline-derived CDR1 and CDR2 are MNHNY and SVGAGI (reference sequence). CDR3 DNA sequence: TGTGCCAGCAGTTACTCGGGCCCGCCCCAGCATTTT. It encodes CASSYSGPPQHF.

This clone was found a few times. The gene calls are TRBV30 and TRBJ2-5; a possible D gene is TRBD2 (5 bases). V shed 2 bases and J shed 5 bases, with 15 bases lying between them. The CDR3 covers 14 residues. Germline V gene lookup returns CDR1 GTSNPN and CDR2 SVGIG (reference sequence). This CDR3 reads CAWSPPSRYETQYF. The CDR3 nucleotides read TGTGCCTGGAGTCCCCCTAGCCGGTACGAGACCCAGTACTTC.

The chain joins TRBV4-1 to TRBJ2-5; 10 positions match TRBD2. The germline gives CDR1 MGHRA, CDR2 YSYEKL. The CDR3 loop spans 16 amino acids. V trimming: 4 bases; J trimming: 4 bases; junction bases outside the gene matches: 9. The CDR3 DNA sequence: TGCGCCAGCAGCCCCATCTCCCTAGCGGGGGCAGAGACCCAGTACTTC. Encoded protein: CASSPISLAGAETQYF.

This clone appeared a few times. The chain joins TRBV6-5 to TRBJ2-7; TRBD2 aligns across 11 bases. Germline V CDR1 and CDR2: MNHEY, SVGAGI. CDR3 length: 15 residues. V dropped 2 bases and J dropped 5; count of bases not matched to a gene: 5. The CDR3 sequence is CASSYQLAGGHEQYF. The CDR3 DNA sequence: TGTGCCAGCAGTTACCAGCTAGCGGGGGGCCACGAGCAGTACTTC.

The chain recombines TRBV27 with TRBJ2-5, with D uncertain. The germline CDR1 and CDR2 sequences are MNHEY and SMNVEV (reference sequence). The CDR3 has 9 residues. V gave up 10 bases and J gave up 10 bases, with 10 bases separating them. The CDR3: CATSWGQYF. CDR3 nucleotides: TGTGCCACCTCGTGGGGCCAGTACTTC.

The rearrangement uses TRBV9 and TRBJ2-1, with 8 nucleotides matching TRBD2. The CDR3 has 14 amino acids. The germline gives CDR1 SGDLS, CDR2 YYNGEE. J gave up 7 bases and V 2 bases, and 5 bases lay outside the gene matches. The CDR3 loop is CASSVAGGMNEQFF. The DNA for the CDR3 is TGTGCCAGCAGCGTCGCGGGGGGTATGAATGAGCAGTTCTTC.

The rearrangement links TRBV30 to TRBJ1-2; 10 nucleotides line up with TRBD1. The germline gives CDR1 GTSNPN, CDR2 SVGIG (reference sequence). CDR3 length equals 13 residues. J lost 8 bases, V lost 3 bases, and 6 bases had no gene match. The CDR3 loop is CAWSLDRGRGYTF. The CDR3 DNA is TGTGCCTGGAGCCTAGACAGGGGGCGAGGCTACACCTTC.

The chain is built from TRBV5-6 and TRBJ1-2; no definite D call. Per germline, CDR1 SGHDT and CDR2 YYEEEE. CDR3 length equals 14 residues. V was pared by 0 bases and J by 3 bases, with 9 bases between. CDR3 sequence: CASSLVSADYGYTF. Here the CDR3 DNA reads TGTGCCAGCAGCTTGGTGTCGGCGGACTATGGCTACACCTTC.

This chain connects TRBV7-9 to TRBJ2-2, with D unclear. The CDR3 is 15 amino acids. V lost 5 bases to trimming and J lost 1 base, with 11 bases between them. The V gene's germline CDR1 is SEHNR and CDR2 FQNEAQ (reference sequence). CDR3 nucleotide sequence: TGTGCCAGCAGCAGTCCCGTCCGGAACACCGGGGAGCTGTTTTTT. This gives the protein CASSSPVRNTGELFF.

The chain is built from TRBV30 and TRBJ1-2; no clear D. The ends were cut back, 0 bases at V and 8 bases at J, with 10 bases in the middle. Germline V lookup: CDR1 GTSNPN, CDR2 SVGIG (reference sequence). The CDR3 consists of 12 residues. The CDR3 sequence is CAWSVPFTGYTF. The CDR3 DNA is TGTGCCTGGAGTGTTCCCTTTACGGGCTACACCTTC.

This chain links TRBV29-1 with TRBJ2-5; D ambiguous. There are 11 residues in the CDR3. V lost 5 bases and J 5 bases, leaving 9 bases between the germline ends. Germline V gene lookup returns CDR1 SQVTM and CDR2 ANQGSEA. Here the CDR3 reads CSVHGGETQYF. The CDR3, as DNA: TGCAGCGTTCATGGTGGGGAGACCCAGTACTTC.